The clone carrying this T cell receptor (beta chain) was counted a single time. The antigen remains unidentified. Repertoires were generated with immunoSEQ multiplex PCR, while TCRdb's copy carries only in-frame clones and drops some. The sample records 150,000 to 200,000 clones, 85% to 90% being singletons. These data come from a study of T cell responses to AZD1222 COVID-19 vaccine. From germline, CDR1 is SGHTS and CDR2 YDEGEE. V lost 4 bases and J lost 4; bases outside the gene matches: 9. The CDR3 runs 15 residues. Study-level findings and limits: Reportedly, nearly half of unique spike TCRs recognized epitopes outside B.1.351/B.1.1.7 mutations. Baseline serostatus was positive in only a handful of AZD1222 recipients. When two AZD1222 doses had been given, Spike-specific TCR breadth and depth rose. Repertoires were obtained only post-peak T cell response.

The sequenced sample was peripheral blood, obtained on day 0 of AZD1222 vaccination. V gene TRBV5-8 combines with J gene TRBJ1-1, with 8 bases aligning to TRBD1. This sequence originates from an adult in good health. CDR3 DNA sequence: TGTGCCAGCAGCCCTCGGCTACAGGGGGTCACTGAAGCTTTCTTT. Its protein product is CASSPRLQGVTEAFF.